A selection of T cell receptor beta chains follows, all from one sample in a study of CD8+ T cells in alopecia areata. Generated by immunoSEQ multiplex PCR, the TCRdb table keeps only in-frame clones and is missing some. There are more than 150,000 clones in the sample; 50% to 60% occur only once, and around 15% lies in the top ten. This specimen was CD4+ T cells sorted from blood, taken at week 0. Source of these receptors: a human donor with alopecia areata. The CDR3 runs from the conserved cysteine through the conserved F or W. The D gene is left open where the match is weak. Clone size, where shown, is once, few, many, or a class for clones that have expanded.

j_call v_call d_call clone_size cdr3_aa cdr3_nt
TRBJ1-1 TRBV14 - - CASSQNTEAFF TGTGCCAGCAGCCAAAACACTGAAGCTTTCTTT
TRBJ1-6 TRBV30 - - CAWGGSSYNSPLHF TGTGCCTGGGGAGGCAGCTCCTATAATTCACCCCTCCACTTT
TRBJ1-1 TRBV27 - - CASSRWGTEAFF TGTGCCAGCAGTCGGTGGGGGACTGAAGCTTTCTTT
TRBJ1-5 TRBV19 - - CASSSGTVGNQPQHF TGTGCCAGTAGCTCTGGGACGGTTGGCAATCAGCCCCAGCATTTT
TRBJ2-1 TRBV15 - - CATSSHTGGEQFF TGTGCCACCAGCAGTCACACAGGCGGCGAGCAGTTCTTC
TRBJ2-3 TRBV7-2 - - CASSLAGARDTQYF TGTGCCAGCAGCTTAGCGGGGGCGCGGGATACGCAGTATTTT
TRBJ1-5 TRBV30 - - CAWSAQDQPQHF TGTGCCTGGAGTGCTCAGGATCAGCCCCAGCATTTT
TRBJ1-2 TRBV7-2 TRBD1 few CASSFRQGADYGYTF TGTGCCAGCAGCTTCAGACAGGGGGCGGACTATGGCTACACCTTC
TRBJ1-1 TRBV29-1 - - CSVVRPMNTEAFF TGCAGCGTTGTCAGGCCGATGAACACTGAAGCTTTCTTT
TRBJ1-2 TRBV10-3 TRBD1 - CASSRDRSSYGYTF TGTGCCAGCAGCAGGGACAGAAGCAGCTATGGCTACACCTTC
TRBJ2-5 TRBV29-1 - - CSVEDGLLQETQYF TGCAGCGTTGAAGATGGACTATTACAAGAGACCCAGTACTTC
TRBJ1-1 TRBV5-6 - - CASSLTYTEAFF TGTGCCAGCAGTCTTACTTATACTGAAGCTTTCTTT
TRBJ2-7 TRBV25-1 TRBD1 - CASSRAWGQSYEQYF TGTGCCAGCAGTCGGGCGTGGGGACAGTCCTACGAGCAGTACTTC
TRBJ1-1 TRBV2 - - CASSPNGEDTEAFF TGTGCCAGCAGTCCAAATGGGGAGGACACTGAAGCTTTCTTT
TRBJ1-1 TRBV29-1 - - CSISTDYTEAFF TGCAGCATCTCGACTGACTACACTGAAGCTTTCTTT
TRBJ2-3 TRBV6-6 - - CASSPLGTDTQYF TGTGCCAGCAGCCCCCTAGGCACAGATACGCAGTATTTT
TRBJ1-1 TRBV29-1 - - CSVGGGLLNTEAFF TGCAGCGTTGGGGGTGGTTTACTGAACACTGAAGCTTTCTTT
TRBJ1-5 TRBV10-3 TRBD1 - CAISMGQGSNQPQHF TGTGCCATCAGTATGGGACAGGGAAGCAATCAGCCCCAGCATTTT
TRBJ1-1 TRBV29-1 - - CSVVRQLMNTEAFF TGCAGCGTTGTAAGACAGCTTATGAACACTGAAGCTTTCTTT
TRBJ2-5 TRBV29-1 - few CSALIQETQYF TGCAGCGCCCTTATCCAAGAGACCCAGTACTTC
TRBJ2-3 TRBV11-2 TRBD2 - CASSPPLAGGVRRTDTQYF TGTGCCAGCAGCCCCCCACTAGCGGGGGGCGTTAGACGCACAGATACGCAGTATTTT
TRBJ1-1 TRBV6-5 - once CASNGGTEAFF TGTGCCAGCAACGGTGGGACTGAAGCTTTCTTT
TRBJ2-1 TRBV5-1 - once CASSAAGAVSYNEQFF TGCGCCAGCAGCGCCGCGGGGGCGGTGTCCTACAATGAGCAGTTCTTC
TRBJ2-5 TRBV7-2 - - CASSLTRDWETQYF TGTGCCAGCAGCCTCACCCGCGACTGGGAGACCCAGTACTTC
TRBJ1-2 TRBV29-1 - - CSAVSGNYGYTF TGCAGCGCAGTCTCGGGGAACTATGGCTACACCTTC
TRBJ1-3 TRBV6-5 - - CASRQEPGNTIYF TGTGCCAGTAGACAAGAGCCTGGAAACACCATATATTTT
TRBJ2-5 TRBV30 - - CAWRAPPNSWYQETQYF TGTGCCTGGAGGGCCCCTCCTAACAGCTGGTACCAAGAGACCCAGTACTTC
TRBJ1-2 TRBV5-6 - - CASSQIAADGYTF TGTGCCAGCAGCCAGATCGCCGCAGATGGCTACACCTTC
TRBJ2-7 TRBV13 - - CASSSRQVYEQYF TGTGCCAGCAGCTCCCGCCAGGTCTACGAGCAGTACTTC
TRBJ2-4 TRBV4-1 - - CASSQDDVGGLGNIQYF TGCGCCAGCAGCCAAGATGATGTGGGGGGCCTTGGGAACATTCAGTACTTC
TRBJ2-3 TRBV2 - few CASRTPPGGGETDTQYF TGTGCCAGCAGGACCCCCCCCGGTGGCGGGGAAACAGATACGCAGTATTTT
TRBJ2-7 TRBV29-1 - - CSVELRPRGYLSYEQYF TGCAGCGTTGAGTTAAGGCCCAGGGGCTACCTGTCTTACGAGCAGTACTTC
TRBJ2-6 TRBV30 - - CAWSLTLYRANVLTF TGTGCCTGGAGTTTGACTCTCTACAGGGCCAACGTCCTGACTTTC
TRBJ1-3 TRBV14 - - CASSQNYFGNTIYF TGTGCCAGCAGCCAAAACTACTTTGGAAACACCATATATTTT
TRBJ2-6 TRBV25-1 - few CASSVGSTGANVLTF TGTGCCAGCAGTGTGGGGTCCACTGGGGCCAACGTCCTGACTTTC
TRBJ2-4 TRBV5-6 - - CASSRGTAKNIQYF TGTGCCAGCAGCCGTGGGACAGCCAAAAACATTCAGTACTTC
TRBJ2-3 TRBV20-1 - few CSARVRDTQYF TGCAGTGCTAGGGTCCGAGATACGCAGTATTTT
TRBJ2-5 TRBV4-1 - - CASSQVSGLETQYF TGCGCCAGCAGCCAAGTTTCCGGACTGGAGACCCAGTACTTC
TRBJ1-1 TRBV6-1 TRBD1 - CASDPGQANTEAFF TGTGCCAGCGATCCGGGACAGGCGAACACTGAAGCTTTCTTT
TRBJ2-5 TRBV2 - few CASRGLHHQETQYF TGTGCCAGCAGGGGCCTACACCACCAAGAGACCCAGTACTTC
TRBJ1-2 TRBV5-6 - - CASSSTGTTYGYTF TGTGCCAGCAGTTCGACAGGAACCACTTATGGCTACACCTTC
TRBJ2-2 TRBV4-2 TRBD1 few CASSSRDRGTGELFF TGTGCCAGCAGCAGCCGGGACAGGGGGACCGGGGAGCTGTTTTTT
TRBJ2-7 TRBV6-1 - - CASSEAMVYEQYF TGTGCCAGCAGTGAAGCTATGGTATACGAGCAGTACTTC
TRBJ2-5 TRBV7-2 TRBD1 few CASSPGQGAQETQYF TGTGCCAGCAGCCCAGGACAGGGGGCGCAGGAGACCCAGTACTTC
TRBJ1-1 TRBV30 - - CAWRAGMNTEAFF TGTGCCTGGAGGGCAGGGATGAACACTGAAGCTTTCTTT
TRBJ2-5 TRBV30 TRBD2 few CAWTPGGLQETQYF TGTGCCTGGACCCCGGGGGGACTCCAAGAGACCCAGTACTTC
TRBJ2-7 TRBV29-1 - - CSVRETGGEQYF TGCAGCGTTCGAGAAACCGGGGGCGAGCAGTACTTC
TRBJ1-6 TRBV6-1 TRBD1 - CASRGQGRAPLHF TGTGCCAGCAGAGGACAGGGTAGGGCACCCCTCCACTTT
TRBJ2-5 TRBV5-4 - - CASSFGHGQETQYF TGTGCCAGCAGCTTTGGGCACGGACAAGAGACCCAGTACTTC
TRBJ2-7 TRBV5-1 - - CASSSAPTLQVGSYEQYF TGCGCCAGCAGCTCTGCCCCGACCCTTCAGGTTGGTAGCTACGAGCAGTACTTC
TRBJ1-2 TRBV5-6 - once CASSLTGNNYGYTF TGTGCCAGCAGCTTGACAGGAAATAACTATGGCTACACCTTC
TRBJ1-6 TRBV6-6 TRBD1 - CASSRSTGADSPLHF TGTGCCAGCAGCCGTTCGACAGGGGCGGATTCACCCCTCCACTTT